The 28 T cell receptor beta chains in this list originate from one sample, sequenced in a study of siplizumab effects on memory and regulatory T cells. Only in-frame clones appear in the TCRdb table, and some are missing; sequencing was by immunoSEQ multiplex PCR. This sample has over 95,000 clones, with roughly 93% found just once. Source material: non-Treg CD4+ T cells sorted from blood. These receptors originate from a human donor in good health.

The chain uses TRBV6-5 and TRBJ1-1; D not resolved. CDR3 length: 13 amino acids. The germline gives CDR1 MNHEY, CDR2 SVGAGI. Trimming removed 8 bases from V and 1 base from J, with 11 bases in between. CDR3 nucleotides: TGTGCCAGCTTCAAGGGTTCGAACACTGAAGCTTTCTTT. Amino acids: CASFKGSNTEAFF.

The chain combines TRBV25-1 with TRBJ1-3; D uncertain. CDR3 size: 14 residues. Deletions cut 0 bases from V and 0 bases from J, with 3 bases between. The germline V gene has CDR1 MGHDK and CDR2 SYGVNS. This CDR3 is CASSEYGSGNTIYF. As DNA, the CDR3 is TGTGCCAGCAGTGAATACGGCTCTGGAAACACCATATATTTT.

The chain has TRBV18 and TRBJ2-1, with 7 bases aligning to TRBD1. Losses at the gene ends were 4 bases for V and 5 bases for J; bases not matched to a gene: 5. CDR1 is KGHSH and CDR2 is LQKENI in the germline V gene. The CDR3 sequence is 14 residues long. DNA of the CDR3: TGTGCCAGCTCACGCCCCGGGACAGACAATGAGCAGTTCTTC. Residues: CASSRPGTDNEQFF.

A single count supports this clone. The CDR3 DNA follows: TGTGCCAGCAGTTCGGGACAGGGATTAGGTCAGCCCCAGCATTTT. It codes for CASSSGQGLGQPQHF. The V and J genes are TRBV27 and TRBJ1-5; 9 nucleotides agree with TRBD1. V lost 4 bases to trimming and J lost 6 bases; unmatched junction nucleotides: 7. The germline V gene has CDR1 MNHEY and CDR2 SMNVEV (reference sequence). The CDR3 runs 15 residues.

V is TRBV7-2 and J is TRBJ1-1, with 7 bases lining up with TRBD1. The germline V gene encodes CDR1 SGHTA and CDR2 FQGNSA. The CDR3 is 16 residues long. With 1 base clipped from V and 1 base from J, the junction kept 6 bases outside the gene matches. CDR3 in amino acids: CASSLEGGRGNTEAFF. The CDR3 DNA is TGTGCCAGCAGCTTAGAAGGGGGCCGAGGGAACACTGAAGCTTTCTTT.

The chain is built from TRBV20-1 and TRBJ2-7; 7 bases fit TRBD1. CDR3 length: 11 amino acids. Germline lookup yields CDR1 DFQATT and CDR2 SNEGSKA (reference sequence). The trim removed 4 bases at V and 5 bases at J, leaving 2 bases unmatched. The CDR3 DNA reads TGCAGTGCTACCGACAGGGACGAGCAGTACTTC. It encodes CSATDRDEQYF.

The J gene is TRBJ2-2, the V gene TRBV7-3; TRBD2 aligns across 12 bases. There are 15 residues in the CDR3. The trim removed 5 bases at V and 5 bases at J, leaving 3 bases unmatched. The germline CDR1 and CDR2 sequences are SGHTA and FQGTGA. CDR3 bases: TGTGCCAGCAGCACGACTAGCGGGGGTACCGGGGAGCTGTTTTTT. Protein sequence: CASSTTSGGTGELFF.

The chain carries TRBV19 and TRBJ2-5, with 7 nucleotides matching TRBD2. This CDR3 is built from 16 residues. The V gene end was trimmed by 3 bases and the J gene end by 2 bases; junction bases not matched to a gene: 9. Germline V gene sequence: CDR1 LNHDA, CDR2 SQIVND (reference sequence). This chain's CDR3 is CASSISSGVRQETQYF. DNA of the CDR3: TGTGCCAGTAGTATTTCTAGCGGAGTTAGACAAGAGACCCAGTACTTC.

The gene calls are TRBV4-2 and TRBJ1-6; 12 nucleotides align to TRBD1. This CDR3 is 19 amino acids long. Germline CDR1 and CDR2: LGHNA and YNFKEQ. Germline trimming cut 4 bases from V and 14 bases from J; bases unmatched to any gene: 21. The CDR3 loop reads CASSRDLPFGTGGLLALHF. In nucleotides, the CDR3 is TGTGCCAGCAGCCGGGACCTCCCTTTCGGGACAGGGGGCCTTTTGGCCCTCCACTTT.

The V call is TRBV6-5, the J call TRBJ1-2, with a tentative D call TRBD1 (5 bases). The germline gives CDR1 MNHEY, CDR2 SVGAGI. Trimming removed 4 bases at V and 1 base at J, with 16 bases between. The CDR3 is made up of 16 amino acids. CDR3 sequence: CASSSPGAQGNYGYTF. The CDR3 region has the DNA TGTGCCAGCAGTTCCCCTGGTGCGCAGGGTAACTATGGCTACACCTTC.

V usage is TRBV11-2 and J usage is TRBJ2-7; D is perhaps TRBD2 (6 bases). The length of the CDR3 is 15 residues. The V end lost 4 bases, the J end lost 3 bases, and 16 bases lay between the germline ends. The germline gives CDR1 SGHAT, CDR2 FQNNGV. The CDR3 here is CASSSTRGGVYEQYF. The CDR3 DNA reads TGTGCCAGCAGCTCCACGAGGGGAGGAGTCTACGAGCAGTACTTC.

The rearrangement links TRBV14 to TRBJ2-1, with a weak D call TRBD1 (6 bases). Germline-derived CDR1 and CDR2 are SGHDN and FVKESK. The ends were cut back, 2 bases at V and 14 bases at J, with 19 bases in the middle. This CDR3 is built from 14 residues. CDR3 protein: CASSQIQGGSLEFF. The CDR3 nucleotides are TGTGCCAGCAGCCAAATACAGGGTGGGTCCTTGGAGTTCTTC.

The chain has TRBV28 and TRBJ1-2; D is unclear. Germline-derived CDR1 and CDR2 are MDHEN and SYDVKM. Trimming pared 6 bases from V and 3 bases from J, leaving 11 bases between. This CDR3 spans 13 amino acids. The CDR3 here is CASSRDGYYGYTF. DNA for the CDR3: TGTGCCAGCAGCAGAGACGGATACTATGGCTACACCTTC.

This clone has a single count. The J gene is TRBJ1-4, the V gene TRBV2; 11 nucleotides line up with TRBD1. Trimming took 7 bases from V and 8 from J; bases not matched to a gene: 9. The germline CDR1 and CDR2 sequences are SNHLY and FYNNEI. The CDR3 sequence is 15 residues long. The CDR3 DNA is TGTGCCAGCATGGGAAGGGACAGGGGGGAGGAAAAACTGTTTTTT. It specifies CASMGRDRGEEKLFF. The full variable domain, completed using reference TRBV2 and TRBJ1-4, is EPEVTQTPSHQVTQMGQEVILRCVPISNHLYFYWYRQILGQKVEFLVSFYNNEISEKSEIFDDQFSVERPDGSNFTLKIRSTKLEDSAMYFCASMGRDRGEEKLFFGSGTQLSVL.

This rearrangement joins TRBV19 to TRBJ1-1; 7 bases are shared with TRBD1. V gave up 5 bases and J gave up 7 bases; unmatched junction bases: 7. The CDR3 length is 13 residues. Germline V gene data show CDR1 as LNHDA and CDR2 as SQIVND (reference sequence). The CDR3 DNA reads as TGTGCCAGTAGTCTACAGGGGTGGGGTGAAGCTTTCTTT. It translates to CASSLQGWGEAFF.

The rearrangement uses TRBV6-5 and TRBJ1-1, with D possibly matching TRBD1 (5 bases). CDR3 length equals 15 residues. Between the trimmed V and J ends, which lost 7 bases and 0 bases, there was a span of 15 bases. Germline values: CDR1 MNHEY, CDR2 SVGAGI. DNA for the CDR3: TGTGCCAGCATCAGGGTTGGGCCCATGAACACTGAAGCTTTCTTT. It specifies CASIRVGPMNTEAFF.

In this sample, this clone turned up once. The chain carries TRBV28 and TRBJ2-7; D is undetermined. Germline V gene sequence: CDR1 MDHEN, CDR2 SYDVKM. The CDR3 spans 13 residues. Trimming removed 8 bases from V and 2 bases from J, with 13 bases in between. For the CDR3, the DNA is TGTGCCAGCGTTTCTGGTCGCACCTACGAGCAGTACTTC. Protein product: CASVSGRTYEQYF.

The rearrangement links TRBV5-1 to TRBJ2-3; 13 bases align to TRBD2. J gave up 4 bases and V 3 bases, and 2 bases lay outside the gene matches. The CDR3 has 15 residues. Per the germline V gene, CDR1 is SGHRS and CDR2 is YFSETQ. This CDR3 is CASSSGLAGPDTQYF. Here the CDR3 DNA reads TGCGCCAGCAGCTCGGGACTAGCGGGGCCAGATACGCAGTATTTT.

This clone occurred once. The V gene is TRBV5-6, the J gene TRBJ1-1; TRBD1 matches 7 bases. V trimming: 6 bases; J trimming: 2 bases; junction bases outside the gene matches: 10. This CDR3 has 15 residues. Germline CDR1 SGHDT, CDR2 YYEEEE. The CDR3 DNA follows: TGTGCCAGCACCATCTGGGGACAGACAAACACTGAAGCTTTCTTT. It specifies CASTIWGQTNTEAFF.

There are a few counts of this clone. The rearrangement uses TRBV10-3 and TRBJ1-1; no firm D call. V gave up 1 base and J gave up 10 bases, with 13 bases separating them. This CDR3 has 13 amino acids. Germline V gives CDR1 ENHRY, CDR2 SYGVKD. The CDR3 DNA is TGTGCCATCAGTGAGTTAGGGAGGAATGGAGCTTTCTTT. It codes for CAISELGRNGAFF.

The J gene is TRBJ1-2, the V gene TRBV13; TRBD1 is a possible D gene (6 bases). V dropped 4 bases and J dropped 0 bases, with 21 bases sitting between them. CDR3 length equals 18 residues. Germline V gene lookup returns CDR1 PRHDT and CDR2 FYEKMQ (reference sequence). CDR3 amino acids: CASSWYRAAQNSNYGYTF. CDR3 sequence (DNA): TGTGCCAGCAGCTGGTACAGGGCGGCGCAAAACTCTAACTATGGCTACACCTTC.

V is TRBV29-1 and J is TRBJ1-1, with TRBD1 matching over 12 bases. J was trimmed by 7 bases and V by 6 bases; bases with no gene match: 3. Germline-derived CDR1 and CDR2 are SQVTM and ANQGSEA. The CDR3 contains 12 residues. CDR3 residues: CSVGTGGVEAFF. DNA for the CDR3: TGCAGCGTGGGGACAGGGGGCGTTGAAGCTTTCTTT.

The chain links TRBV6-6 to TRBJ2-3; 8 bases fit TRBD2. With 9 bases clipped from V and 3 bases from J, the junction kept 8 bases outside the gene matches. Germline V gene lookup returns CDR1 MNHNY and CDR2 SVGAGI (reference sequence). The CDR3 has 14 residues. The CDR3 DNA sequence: TGTGCCAGTTCCGGGGGGGTAGTGACAGATACGCAGTATTTT. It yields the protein CASSGGVVTDTQYF.

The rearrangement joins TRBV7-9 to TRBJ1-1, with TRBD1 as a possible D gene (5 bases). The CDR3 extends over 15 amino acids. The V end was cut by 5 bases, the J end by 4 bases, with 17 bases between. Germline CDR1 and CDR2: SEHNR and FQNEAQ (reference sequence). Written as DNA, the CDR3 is TGTGCCAGCAGCAGAGGCGGGACGGGTCTCACTGAAGCTTTCTTT. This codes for CASSRGGTGLTEAFF.

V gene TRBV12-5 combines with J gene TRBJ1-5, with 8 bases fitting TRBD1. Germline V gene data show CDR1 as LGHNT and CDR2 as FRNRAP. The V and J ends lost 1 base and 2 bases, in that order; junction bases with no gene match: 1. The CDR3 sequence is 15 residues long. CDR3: CASGLGQGRNQPQHF. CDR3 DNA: TGTGCTAGTGGTTTGGGACAGGGGCGCAATCAGCCCCAGCATTTT.

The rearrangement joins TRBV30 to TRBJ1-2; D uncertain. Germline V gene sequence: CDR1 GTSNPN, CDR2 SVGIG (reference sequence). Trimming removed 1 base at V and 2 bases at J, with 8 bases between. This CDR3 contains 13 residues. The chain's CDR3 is CAWSGSGNYGYTF. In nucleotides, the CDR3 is TGTGCCTGGAGTGGGTCGGGGAACTATGGCTACACCTTC.

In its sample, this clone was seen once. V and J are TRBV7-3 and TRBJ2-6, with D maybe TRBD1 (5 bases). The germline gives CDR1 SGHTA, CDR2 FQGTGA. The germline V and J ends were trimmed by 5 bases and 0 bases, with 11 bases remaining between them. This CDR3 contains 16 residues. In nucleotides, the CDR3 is TGTGCCAGCAGCGACAGTCGAGCCTCTGGGGCCAACGTCCTGACTTTC. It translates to CASSDSRASGANVLTF.

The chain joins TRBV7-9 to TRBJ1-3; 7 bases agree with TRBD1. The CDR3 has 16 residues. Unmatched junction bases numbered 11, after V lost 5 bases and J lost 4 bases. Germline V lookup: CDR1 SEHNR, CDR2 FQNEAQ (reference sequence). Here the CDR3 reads CASSRAGGGAGNTIYF. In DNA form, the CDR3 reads TGTGCCAGCAGCCGCGCCGGAGGGGGCGCGGGAAACACCATATATTTT.